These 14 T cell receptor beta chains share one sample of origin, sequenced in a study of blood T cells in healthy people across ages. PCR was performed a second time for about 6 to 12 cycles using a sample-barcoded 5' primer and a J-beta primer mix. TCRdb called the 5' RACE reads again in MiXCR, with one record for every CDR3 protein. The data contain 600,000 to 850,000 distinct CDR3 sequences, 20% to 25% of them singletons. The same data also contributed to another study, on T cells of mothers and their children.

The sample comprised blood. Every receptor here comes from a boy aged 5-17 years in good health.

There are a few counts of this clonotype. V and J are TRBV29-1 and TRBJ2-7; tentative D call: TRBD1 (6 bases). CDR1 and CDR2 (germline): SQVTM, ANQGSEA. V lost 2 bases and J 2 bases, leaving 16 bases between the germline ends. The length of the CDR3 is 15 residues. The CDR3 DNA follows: TGCAGCGTTGAAATCAGGGGCACTGGAACCTACGAGCAGTACTTC. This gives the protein CSVEIRGTGTYEQYF.

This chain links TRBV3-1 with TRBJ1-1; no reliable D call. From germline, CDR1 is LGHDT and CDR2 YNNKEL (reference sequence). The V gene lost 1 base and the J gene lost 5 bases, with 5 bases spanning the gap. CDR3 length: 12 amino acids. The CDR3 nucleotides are TGTGCCAGCAGCCAAGTACAGACTGAAGCTTTCTTT. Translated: CASSQVQTEAFF.

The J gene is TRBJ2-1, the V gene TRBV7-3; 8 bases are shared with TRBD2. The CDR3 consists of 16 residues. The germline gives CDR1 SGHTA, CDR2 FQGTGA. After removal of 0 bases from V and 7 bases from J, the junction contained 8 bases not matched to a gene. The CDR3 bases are TGTGCCAGCAGCTTAACCGCGAGGCGGGGGGAAAATGAGCAGTTCTTC. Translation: CASSLTARRGENEQFF.

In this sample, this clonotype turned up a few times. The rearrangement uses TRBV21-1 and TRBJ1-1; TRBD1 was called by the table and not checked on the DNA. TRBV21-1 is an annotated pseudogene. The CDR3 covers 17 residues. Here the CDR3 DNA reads TGTGCCAGCAGCAGACTGAACAGGGGCTTCCTTAACACTGAAGCTTTCTTT. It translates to CASSRLNRGFLNTEAFF.

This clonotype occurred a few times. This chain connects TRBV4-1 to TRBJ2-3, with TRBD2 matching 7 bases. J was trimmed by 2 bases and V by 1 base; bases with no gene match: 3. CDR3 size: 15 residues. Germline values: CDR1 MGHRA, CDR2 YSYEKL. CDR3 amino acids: CASSQGRDYTDTQYF. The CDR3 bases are TGCGCCAGCAGCCAAGGAAGGGACTACACAGATACGCAGTATTTT.

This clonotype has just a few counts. Here the CDR3 reads CASSVGGAFSYEQYF. CDR3 nucleotide sequence: TGTGCCAGCAGCGTAGGTGGGGCTTTCTCCTACGAGCAGTACTTC. The chain employs TRBV9 and TRBJ2-7; TRBD1 is a possible D gene (5 bases). Germline-derived CDR1 and CDR2 are SGDLS and YYNGEE. Trimming cost V 0 bases and J 0 bases, with 10 bases left between them. CDR3 size: 15 residues.

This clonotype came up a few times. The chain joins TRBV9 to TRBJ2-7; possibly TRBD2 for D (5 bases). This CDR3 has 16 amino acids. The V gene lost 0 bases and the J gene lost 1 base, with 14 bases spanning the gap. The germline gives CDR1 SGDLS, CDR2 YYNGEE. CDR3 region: CASSVGGAVKSYEQYF. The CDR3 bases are TGTGCCAGCAGCGTAGGTGGAGCGGTAAAATCCTACGAGCAGTACTTC.

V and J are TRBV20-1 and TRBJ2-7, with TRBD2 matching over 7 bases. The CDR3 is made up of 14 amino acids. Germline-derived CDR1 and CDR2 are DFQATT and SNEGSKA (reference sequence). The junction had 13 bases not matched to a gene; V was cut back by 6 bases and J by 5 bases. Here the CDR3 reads CSATSWGTIDEQYF. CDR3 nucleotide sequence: TGCAGTGCCACCTCCTGGGGGACTATAGACGAGCAGTACTTC.

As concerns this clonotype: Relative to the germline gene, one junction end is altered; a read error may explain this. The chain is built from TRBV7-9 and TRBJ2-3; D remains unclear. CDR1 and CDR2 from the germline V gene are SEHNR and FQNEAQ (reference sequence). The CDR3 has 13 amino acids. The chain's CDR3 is CAGSYRLLDTQYF. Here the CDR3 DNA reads TGTGCCGGCAGCTACCGACTCCTCGATACGCAGTATTTT.

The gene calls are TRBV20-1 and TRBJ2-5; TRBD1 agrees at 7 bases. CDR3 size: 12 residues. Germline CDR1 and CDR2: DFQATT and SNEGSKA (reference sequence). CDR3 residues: CSPRQGQETQYF. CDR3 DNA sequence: TGCAGCCCAAGACAGGGACAAGAGACCCAGTACTTC.

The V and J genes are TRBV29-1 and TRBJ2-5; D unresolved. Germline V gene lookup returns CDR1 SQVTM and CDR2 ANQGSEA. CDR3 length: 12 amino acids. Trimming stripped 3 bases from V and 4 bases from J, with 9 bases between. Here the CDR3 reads CSVEVFRETQYF. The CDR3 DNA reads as TGCAGCGTTGAGGTCTTCAGAGAGACCCAGTACTTC.

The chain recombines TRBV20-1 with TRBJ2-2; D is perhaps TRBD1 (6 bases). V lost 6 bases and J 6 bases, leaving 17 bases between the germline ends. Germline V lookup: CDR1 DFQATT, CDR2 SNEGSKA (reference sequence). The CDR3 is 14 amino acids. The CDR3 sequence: CSARGRGYPGELFF. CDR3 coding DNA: TGCAGTGCCCGAGGCAGGGGTTACCCCGGGGAGCTGTTTTTT.

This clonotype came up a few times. Here the CDR3 reads CASSLSYPERGLNYEQYF. CDR3 bases: TGTGCCAGCAGCTTGAGCTACCCCGAAAGGGGACTTAACTACGAGCAGTACTTC. The gene calls are TRBV5-6 and TRBJ2-7; perhaps TRBD2 as D (6 bases). CDR1 and CDR2 (germline): SGHDT, YYEEEE. The CDR3 totals 18 residues. V lost 1 base and J lost 3, with 23 bases in between.

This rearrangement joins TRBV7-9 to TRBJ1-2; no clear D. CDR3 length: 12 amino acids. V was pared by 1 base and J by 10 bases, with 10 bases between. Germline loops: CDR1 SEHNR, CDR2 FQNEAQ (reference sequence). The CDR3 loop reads CASSLGPSDYTF. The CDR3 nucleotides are TGTGCCAGCAGCTTAGGCCCATCCGACTACACCTTC.